This TCR beta chain was recovered during a study of T cells after somatic rescue of genetic block (dated by TCRdb to 2020 to 2021). For the study in its entirety: What the study looked at was long-term robustness, specifically in a T-cell system that came about through somatic rescue of a genetic block in T-cell development.

Ends trimmed: V by 4 bases, J by 6 bases; bases unmatched to a gene: 7. The CDR3 measures 15 amino acids from cysteine to phenylalanine. Here the CDR3 DNA is all that survives: 45 bases in frame from base 1. The germline V gene supplies CDR1 SGHVS and CDR2 FQNEAQ. About this clone: Its antigen specificity is not known. It has no much larger one-base neighbor in the sample; base qualities were not kept.

The library came from the immunoSEQ multiplex PCR assay. The source is immuneACCESS, and TCRdb retained only in-frame sequences with V and J called. Part of the clones is not carried over; for the studies checked, unresolved V genes explain less than half of this, and the remainder is unexplained. The sample records around 14,000 clones, 65% to 75% of which are singletons. The ten top clones hold around 30% of the sample. The chain is made from TRBV7-8 and TRBJ1-5; 9 central bases correspond to TRBD1. The sequencing input was peripheral blood mononuclear cells (PBMCs). The TCR sequence derives from a man in his late teens or twenties. The CDR3 has the sequence CASSYRTGEGQPQHF. The sequenced DNA is TGTGCCAGCAGCTATAGGACAGGGGAGGGTCAGCCCCAGCATTTT.